Below, one T cell receptor (beta chain) is given with its context. Its cognate antigen is unknown. This sample stems from a study of shared clonotypes between healthy human individuals. In germline, CDR1 is SGHTA, CDR2 FQGNSA. Trimming stripped 0 bases from V and 9 bases from J, with 15 bases between. This CDR3 is 15 amino acids long. Findings and limits, study-wide: Sampling involved blood alone; tissue repertoires likely differ.

The material for each subset, its genomic DNA, was split evenly across several immunoSEQ plates. TCRdb's copy holds only in-frame clones and misses some; the assay was immunoSEQ multiplex PCR. Of around 2.5 million clones listed, over 85% are singletons. The genes are TRBV7-2 and TRBJ1-5; D is perhaps TRBD1 (6 bases). This sequence was found in a man aged 18 to 35 in good health. Some clones in this sample may be carry-over from other donors' samples. The sequenced sample was naive CD4+ T cells from PBMCs. The subset here: CD45RA+ positively selected. The CDR3 spells CASSLANRENPPQHF. The CDR3 region has the DNA TGTGCCAGCAGCTTAGCGAACAGGGAGAACCCGCCCCAGCATTTT.